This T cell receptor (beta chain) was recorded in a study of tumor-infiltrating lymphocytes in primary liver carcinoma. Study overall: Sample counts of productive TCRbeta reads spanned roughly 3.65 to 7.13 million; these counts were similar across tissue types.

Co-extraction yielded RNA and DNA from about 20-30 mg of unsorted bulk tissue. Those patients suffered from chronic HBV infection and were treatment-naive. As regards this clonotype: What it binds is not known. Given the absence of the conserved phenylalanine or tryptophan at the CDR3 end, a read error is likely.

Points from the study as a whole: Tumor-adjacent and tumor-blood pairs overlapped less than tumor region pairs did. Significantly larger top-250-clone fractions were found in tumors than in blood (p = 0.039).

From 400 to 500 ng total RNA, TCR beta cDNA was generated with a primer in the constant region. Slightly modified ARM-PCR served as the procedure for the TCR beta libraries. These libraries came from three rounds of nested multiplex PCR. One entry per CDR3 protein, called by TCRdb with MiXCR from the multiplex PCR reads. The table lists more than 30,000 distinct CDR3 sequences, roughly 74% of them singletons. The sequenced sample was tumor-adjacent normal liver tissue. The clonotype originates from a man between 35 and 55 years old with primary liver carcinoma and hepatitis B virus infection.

The CDR3 DNA reads as TGTGCCAGCAGTCTGTCCAGCGGAAGGAATAATTCACCCCTCCACTAT. Translated: CASSLSSGRNNSPLHY. The chain uses TRBV28 and TRBJ1-6; D unresolved. The CDR3 runs to 16 residues. Trimming took off 5 bases at V and 5 bases at J, with 16 bases between the two ends. Germline assignment: CDR1 MDHEN and CDR2 SYDVKM.